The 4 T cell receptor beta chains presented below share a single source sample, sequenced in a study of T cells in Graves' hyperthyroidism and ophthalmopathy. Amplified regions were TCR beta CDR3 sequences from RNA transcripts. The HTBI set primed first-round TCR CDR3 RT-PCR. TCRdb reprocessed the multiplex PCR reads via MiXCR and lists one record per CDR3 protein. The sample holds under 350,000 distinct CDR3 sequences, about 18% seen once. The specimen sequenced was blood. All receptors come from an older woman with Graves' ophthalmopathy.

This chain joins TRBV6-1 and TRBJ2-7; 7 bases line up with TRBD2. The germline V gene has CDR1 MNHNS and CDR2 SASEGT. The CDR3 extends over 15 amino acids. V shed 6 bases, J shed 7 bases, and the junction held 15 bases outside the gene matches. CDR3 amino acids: CASSPAGQARGEQYF. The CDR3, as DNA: TGTGCCAGCAGCCCAGCGGGGCAGGCCCGGGGGGAGCAGTACTTC.

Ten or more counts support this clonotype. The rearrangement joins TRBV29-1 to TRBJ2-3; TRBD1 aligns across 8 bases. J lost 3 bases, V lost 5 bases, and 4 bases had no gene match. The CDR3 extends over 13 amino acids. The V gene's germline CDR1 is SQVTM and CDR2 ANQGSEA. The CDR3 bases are TGCAGCGTTACTTGGACAGGGACAGATACGCAGTATTTT. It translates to CSVTWTGTDTQYF.

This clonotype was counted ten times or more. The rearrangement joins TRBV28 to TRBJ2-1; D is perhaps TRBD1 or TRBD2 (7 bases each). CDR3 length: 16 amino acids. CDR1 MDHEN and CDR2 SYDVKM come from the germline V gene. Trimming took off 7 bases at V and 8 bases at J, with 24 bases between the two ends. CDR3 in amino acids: CASNIRGAGGVDEQFF. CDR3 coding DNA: TGTGCCAGCAACATCCGGGGGGCAGGGGGGGTAGATGAGCAGTTCTTC.

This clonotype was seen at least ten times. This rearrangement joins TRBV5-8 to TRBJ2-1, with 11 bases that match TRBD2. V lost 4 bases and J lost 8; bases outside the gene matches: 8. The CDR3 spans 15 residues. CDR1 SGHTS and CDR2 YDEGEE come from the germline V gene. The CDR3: CASSLGVAGGHEQFF. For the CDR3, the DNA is TGTGCCAGCAGCCTCGGGGTAGCGGGGGGGCATGAGCAGTTCTTC.